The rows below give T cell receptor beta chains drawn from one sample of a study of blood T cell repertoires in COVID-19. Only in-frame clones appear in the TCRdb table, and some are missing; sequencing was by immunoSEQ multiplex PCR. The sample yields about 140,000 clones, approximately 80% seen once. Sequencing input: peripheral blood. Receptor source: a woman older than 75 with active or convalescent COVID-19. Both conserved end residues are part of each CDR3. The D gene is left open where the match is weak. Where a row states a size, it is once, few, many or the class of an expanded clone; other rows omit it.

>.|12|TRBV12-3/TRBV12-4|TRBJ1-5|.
TGTGCCAGCAGTTTCCGGAGTCAGCCCCAGCATTTT
CASSFRSQPQHF
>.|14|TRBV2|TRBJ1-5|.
TGTGCCAGCAGGGAGGAAGTTAGCAATCAGCCCCAGCATTTT
CASREEVSNQPQHF
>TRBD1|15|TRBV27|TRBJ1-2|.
TGTGCCAGCAGCACAGGGACAGGACCTATAGATGGCTACACCTTC
CASSTGTGPIDGYTF
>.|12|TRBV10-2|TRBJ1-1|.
TGCGCCACCCAGGGCGTAGGGGCTGAAGCTTTCTTT
CATQGVGAEAFF
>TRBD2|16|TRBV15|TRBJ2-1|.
TGTGCCACCAGCAGAGATAAGGGACTAGCAAACAATGAGCAGTTCTTC
CATSRDKGLANNEQFF
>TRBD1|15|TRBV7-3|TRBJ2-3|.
TGTGCCAGCAGCTCCTGGGACAGGGGAATAGATACGCAGTATTTT
CASSSWDRGIDTQYF
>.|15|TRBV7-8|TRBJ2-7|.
TGTGCCAGCAGCTTACCGGGAGCTTTGTCCAACGAGCAGTACTTC
CASSLPGALSNEQYF
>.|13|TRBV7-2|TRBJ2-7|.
TGTGCCAGCAGCTCCCCCAGCTCCTACGAGCAGTACTTC
CASSSPSSYEQYF
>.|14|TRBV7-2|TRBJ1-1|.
TGTGCCAGCAGCTTAGCGGGGGCTTTGGCTGAAGCTTTCTTT
CASSLAGALAEAFF
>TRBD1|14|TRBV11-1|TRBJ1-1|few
TGTGCCAGCAGCTATCAGGGGGCTGGCACTGAAGCTTTCTTT
CASSYQGAGTEAFF
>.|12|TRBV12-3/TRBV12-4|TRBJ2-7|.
TGTGCCAGCAGCCCGGGGTCCTACGAGCAGTACTTC
CASSPGSYEQYF